The 13 T cell receptor beta chains below come from one sample, sequenced in a study of T cell responses to AZD1222 COVID-19 vaccine. Sequencing was performed with immunoSEQ multiplex PCR; in TCRdb, only in-frame clones are kept and a portion is missing. The sample has approximately 150,000 clones, nearly 90% seen once; the top ten hold around 4.9%. This specimen was peripheral blood, taken on day 0 of AZD1222 vaccination. The receptors here all came from an adult in good health.

The chain's CDR3 is CASRSQWKGSPLHF. The DNA for the CDR3 is TGTGCCAGCAGATCACAGTGGAAGGGGTCACCCCTCCACTTT. The J gene is TRBJ1-6, the V gene TRBV2; D may be TRBD1 (5 bases). The CDR3 extends over 14 amino acids. Germline lookup yields CDR1 SNHLY and CDR2 FYNNEI. The V and J ends lost 6 bases and 10 bases respectively, with 16 bases between them.

The DNA of the CDR3 is TGTGCCAGCAGCCAAGGGAGCCAGGTGGGCTTGAACACTGAAGCTTTCTTT. Protein sequence: CASSQGSQVGLNTEAFF. The chain has TRBV4-2 and TRBJ1-1; D unclear. The CDR3 spans 17 residues. Germline CDR1 is LGHNA and CDR2 is YNFKEQ. With 1 base removed from V and 0 bases from J, the gap between germline ends came to 15 bases.

The chain employs TRBV10-1 and TRBJ1-1; D not certain. The CDR3 extends over 9 amino acids. CDR1 WNHNN and CDR2 SYGVQD come from the germline V gene (reference sequence). The ends were cut back, 6 bases at V and 8 bases at J, with 4 bases in the middle. The CDR3 spells CASRDEAFF. The CDR3 nucleotides read TGCGCCAGCAGAGACGAAGCTTTCTTT.

This chain uses TRBV19 with TRBJ2-7, with TRBD2 matching over 10 bases. The CDR3 sequence is 15 residues long. Trimming removed 6 bases from V and 2 bases from J; junction bases left unmatched: 7. Per the germline V gene, CDR1 is LNHDA and CDR2 is SQIVND (reference sequence). Here the CDR3 reads CASRVTSGDPYEQYF. As DNA, the CDR3 is TGTGCCAGTAGGGTAACTAGCGGGGACCCCTACGAGCAGTACTTC. The full variable domain, completed using reference TRBV19 and TRBJ2-7, is DGGITQSPKYLFRKEGQNVTLSCEQNLNHDAMYWYRQDPGQGLRLIYYSQIVNDFQKGDIAEGYSVSREKKESFPLTVTSAQKNPTAFYLCASRVTSGDPYEQYFGPGTRLTVT.

The rearrangement uses TRBV2 and TRBJ2-1, with D perhaps assigned TRBD1 or TRBD2 (5 bases each). The CDR3 spans 15 residues. The germline gives CDR1 SNHLY, CDR2 FYNNEI. Trimming took off 0 bases at V and 7 bases at J, with 13 bases between the two ends. The CDR3 spells CASSEAGGWGNEQFF. The CDR3 DNA reads as TGTGCCAGCAGTGAAGCCGGAGGTTGGGGGAATGAGCAGTTCTTC.

Written as DNA, the CDR3 is TGTGCCAGCAGTTCCCCCTCCTATAATTCACCCCTCCACTTT. Its protein is CASSSPSYNSPLHF. The chain employs TRBV28 and TRBJ1-6; D gene ambiguous. Germline V gene sequence: CDR1 MDHEN, CDR2 SYDVKM. The CDR3 totals 14 residues. V was pared by 4 bases and J by 0 bases, with 4 bases between.

V usage is TRBV2 and J usage is TRBJ2-1; 7 nucleotides align to TRBD2. The CDR3 is 15 amino acids. The V and J ends lost 6 bases and 9 bases, in that order; junction bases with no gene match: 14. Germline assignment: CDR1 SNHLY and CDR2 FYNNEI. CDR3 coding DNA: TGTGCCAGCAGGGGACTGTGGGGAGGGCCTGGTGAGCAGTTCTTC. It codes for CASRGLWGGPGEQFF.

V is TRBV24-1 and J is TRBJ2-3; 8 nucleotides match TRBD2. CDR3 size: 15 residues. The ends lost 4 bases at V and 6 bases at J; junction bases unmatched: 8. CDR1 and CDR2 from the germline V gene are KGHDR and SFDVKD. CDR3 sequence: CATSEKGLASDTQYF. The CDR3 bases are TGTGCCACCAGTGAGAAAGGACTAGCTTCTGATACGCAGTATTTT.

The chain's CDR3 is CASSLDPGNYGYTF. CDR3 DNA sequence: TGTGCCAGCAGCTTAGATCCGGGGAACTATGGCTACACCTTC. The chain carries TRBV7-2 and TRBJ1-2; D not certain. The CDR3 loop spans 14 amino acids. V was pared by 1 base and J by 2 bases, with 8 bases between. Germline CDR1 is SGHTA and CDR2 is FQGNSA. The full variable domain, rest sourced from reference TRBV7-2 and TRBJ1-2, is GAGVSQSPSNKVTEKGKDVELRCDPISGHTALYWYRQSLGQGLEFLIYFQGNSAPDKSGLPSDRFSAERTGGSVSTLTIQRTQQEDSAVYLCASSLDPGNYGYTFGSGTRLTVV.

The chain recombines TRBV6-2 or TRBV6-3 with TRBJ2-7, with 8 bases lining up with TRBD2. V was pared by 6 bases and J by 2 bases, with 9 bases of the junction left unmatched. The germline CDR1 and CDR2 sequences are MNHEY and SVGEGT. This CDR3 is 15 amino acids long. The CDR3 DNA follows: TGTGCCAGCAGCCCCAGCGGGAGTGCCACCTACGAGCAGTACTTC. This sequence encodes CASSPSGSATYEQYF.

The chain recombines TRBV18 with TRBJ1-5, with 10 bases fitting TRBD1. The V segment lost 2 bases and the J segment 0 bases; nucleotides outside the gene matches: 13. The germline V gene encodes CDR1 KGHSH and CDR2 LQKENI. There are 20 residues in the CDR3. CDR3 in DNA: TGTGCCAGCTCACCAAGAAGACAGGGGGCCGGAGGCGATAGCAATCAGCCCCAGCATTTT. This translates into CASSPRRQGAGGDSNQPQHF.

V and J are TRBV7-6 and TRBJ2-3, with TRBD2 matching over 8 bases. Germline-derived CDR1 and CDR2 are SGHVS and FNYEAQ. CDR3 size: 17 residues. With 2 bases clipped from V and 3 bases from J, the junction kept 10 bases outside the gene matches. The CDR3, as DNA: TGTGCCAGCAGCTTAACCCAGCGGGAGCTTGGGACAGATACGCAGTATTTT. The encoded protein is CASSLTQRELGTDTQYF.

The chain combines TRBV18 with TRBJ2-1; unclear D gene. This CDR3 is 14 amino acids long. Per the germline V gene, CDR1 is KGHSH and CDR2 is LQKENI. The ends were cut back, 0 bases at V and 1 base at J, with 4 bases in the middle. The CDR3 DNA reads as TGTGCCAGCTCACCACCGATATCCTACAATGAGCAGTTCTTC. It codes for CASSPPISYNEQFF. The full variable domain, completed using reference TRBV18 and TRBJ2-1, is NAGVMQNPRHLVRRRGQEARLRCSPMKGHSHVYWYRQLPEEGLKFMVYLQKENIIDESGMPKERFSAEFPKEGPSILRIQQVVRGDSAAYFCASSPPISYNEQFFGPGTRLTVL.